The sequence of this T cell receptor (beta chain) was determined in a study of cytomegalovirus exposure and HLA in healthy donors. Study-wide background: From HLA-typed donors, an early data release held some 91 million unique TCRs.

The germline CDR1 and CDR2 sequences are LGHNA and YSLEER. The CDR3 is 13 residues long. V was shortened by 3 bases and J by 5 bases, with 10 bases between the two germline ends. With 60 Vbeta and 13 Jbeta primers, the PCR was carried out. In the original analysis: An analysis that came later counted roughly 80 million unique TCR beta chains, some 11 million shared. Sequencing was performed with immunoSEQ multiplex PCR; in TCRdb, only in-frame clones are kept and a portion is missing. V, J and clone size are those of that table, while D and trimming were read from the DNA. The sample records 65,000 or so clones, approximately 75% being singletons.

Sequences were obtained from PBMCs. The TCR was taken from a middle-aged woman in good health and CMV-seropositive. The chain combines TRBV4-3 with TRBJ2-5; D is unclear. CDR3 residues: CASSQARAETQYF. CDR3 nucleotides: TGCGCCAGCAGCCAGGCGCGAGCGGAGACCCAGTACTTC.